This TCR beta chain was captured in a study of vaccination and CD4 T cells after COVID-19. For the study at large: SARS-CoV-2 had been detected by nasal swab PCR in convalescent patients; roughly nine were mild, one severe. Post-vaccine sampling followed dose two by a median about 72 days (range 14 to 241). Study-wide results and limits: Early timepoints after natural infection were not analyzed in these convalescent patients.

This clonotype was counted only a few times. Its specificity is unknown. Recorded positive PCR dates fall between March and December 2020, preceding US Alpha, Beta and Delta variants. Per germline, CDR1 MNHNS and CDR2 SASEGT. There are 16 residues in the CDR3. V gave up 10 bases and J gave up 5 bases, with 26 bases separating them. TCRdb re-analysed the PCR reads in MiXCR, keeping a single row per CDR3 protein. The data contain roughly 25,000 distinct CDR3 sequences, under 60% of them singletons. This chain joins TRBV6-1 and TRBJ2-5; TRBD2 is a possible D gene (6 bases). The sequencing here drew on CD4+ T cells from blood, taken before SARS-CoV-2 vaccination. This TCR derives from a human donor who had recovered from COVID-19. This CDR3 reads CATSKSSWGVGETQYF. CDR3 DNA: TGTGCCACCAGCAAGTCCTCGTGGGGGGTAGGGGAGACCCAGTACTTC.